This T cell receptor (beta chain) was obtained from a study of cytomegalovirus exposure and HLA in healthy donors. Whole-study findings and limits: Confirmation was obtained in vitro that three CMV-associated chains are specific for CMV antigens. Listed as cytomegalovirus-associated were roughly 180 TCR beta chains. According to a subsequent analysis, TCR clusters from the first cohort were inclined to appear together in the roughly 110 validation repertoires. While the bulk of TCR sequences proved rare, some public TCRs turned up in many donors.

This clone was detected only once. As yet, its antigen is unknown. V shed 4 bases and J 12 bases; nucleotides not matched to a gene: 16. The CDR3 consists of 15 residues. Germline loops: CDR1 MNHEY, CDR2 SVGAGI. The method was immunoSEQ multiplex PCR; TCRdb's version includes in-frame clones alone and lacks a portion of them. The table has roughly 240,000 clones, around nine tenths seen once; the top ten hold around 2.6%. Sequencing was done on a sample of PBMCs. This TCR was recovered from a man aged 18 to 35 in good health and CMV-seronegative. The genes are TRBV6-5 and TRBJ1-2; 8 positions agree with TRBD1. The CDR3 nucleotides read TGTGCCAGCAGTTCCTCGGACAGGGTTTCGCCCCGTAACACCTTC. Its translation is CASSSSDRVSPRNTF.